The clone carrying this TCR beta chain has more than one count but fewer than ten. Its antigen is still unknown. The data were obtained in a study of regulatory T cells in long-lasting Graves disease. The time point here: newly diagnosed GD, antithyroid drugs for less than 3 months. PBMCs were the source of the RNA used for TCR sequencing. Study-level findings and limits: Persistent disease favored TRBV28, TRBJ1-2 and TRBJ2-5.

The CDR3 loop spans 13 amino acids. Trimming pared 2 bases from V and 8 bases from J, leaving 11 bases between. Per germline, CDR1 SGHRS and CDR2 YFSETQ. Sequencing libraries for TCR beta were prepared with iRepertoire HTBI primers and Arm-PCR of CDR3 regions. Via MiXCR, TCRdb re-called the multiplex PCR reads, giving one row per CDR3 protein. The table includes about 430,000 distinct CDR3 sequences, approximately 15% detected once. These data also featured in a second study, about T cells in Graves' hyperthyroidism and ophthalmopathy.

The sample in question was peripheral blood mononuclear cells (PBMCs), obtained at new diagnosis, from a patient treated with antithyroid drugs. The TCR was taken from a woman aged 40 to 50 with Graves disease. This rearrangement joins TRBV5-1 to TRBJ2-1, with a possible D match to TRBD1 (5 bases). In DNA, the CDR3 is TGCGCCAGCAGCTTAAGCAGGGTGGATGAGCAGTTCTTC. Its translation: CASSLSRVDEQFF. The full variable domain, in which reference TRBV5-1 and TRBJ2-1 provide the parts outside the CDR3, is KAGVTQTPRYLIKTRGQQVTLSCSPISGHRSVSWYQQTPGQGLQFLFEYFSETQRNKGNFPGRFSGRQFSNSRSEMNVSTLELGDSALYLCASSLSRVDEQFFGPGTRLTVL.